What follows are 5 T cell receptor beta chains derived from one specimen sequenced in a study of blood T cell repertoires in COVID-19 (TCRdb year 2020). Libraries were made using the immunoSEQ multiplex PCR assay. Drawn from immuneACCESS, this table holds only the in-frame rearrangements with V and J called that TCRdb kept. Clones are partly lost; checked studies trace under half to an unresolved V gene and leave the rest unexplained. Present in this sample are 55,000 to 70,000 clones, 80% to 95% of which were seen just once. The ten largest clones represent approximately 6.2% of the sample. The specimen sequenced was peripheral blood. These TCRs come from a human donor in a cohort sampled during active COVID-19.

This chain connects TRBV12-3 or TRBV12-4 to TRBJ2-5; TRBD2 agrees at 11 bases. V was clipped by 8 bases and J by 5 bases; unmatched bases: 4. The CDR3 has 13 residues. The CDR3 protein is CASSGLAVETQYF. The DNA for the CDR3 is TGTGCCAGCTCGGGACTAGCGGTGGAGACCCAGTACTTC.

The chain carries TRBV30 and TRBJ1-1; D unresolved. Trimming took off 4 bases at V and 7 bases at J, with 10 bases between the two ends. Germline V gene data show CDR1 as GTSNPN and CDR2 as SVGIG (reference sequence). This CDR3 contains 11 residues. CDR3 coding DNA: TGTGCCTGGAACCCTCGGGTTGAAGCTTTCTTT. Protein: CAWNPRVEAFF.

The gene calls are TRBV21-1 and TRBJ2-7; TRBD2, the D gene given by the table, was not confirmed from the DNA. TRBV21-1 is a known pseudogene. The CDR3 runs 12 residues. The chain's CDR3 is CASSAPRDEQYF. The CDR3 DNA reads TGTGCCAGCAGCGCTCCCCGCGACGAGCAGTACTTC.

This clone has a single count. The chain uses TRBV18 and TRBJ1-1; weak D call: TRBD1 (5 bases). Trimming took 3 bases from V and 5 from J, leaving 13 bases between them. The germline CDR1 and CDR2 sequences are KGHSH and LQKENI. This CDR3 comprises 14 residues. The CDR3 nucleotides are TGTGCCAGCTCACCTTCCTGGGGGGGGACTGAAGCTTTCTTT. Its protein product is CASSPSWGGTEAFF.

The rearrangement joins TRBV6-5 to TRBJ1-1; unclear D gene. With 8 bases removed from V and 5 bases from J, the gap between germline ends came to 12 bases. This CDR3 is 12 amino acids long. Germline loops: CDR1 MNHEY, CDR2 SVGAGI. CDR3: CASGFAGTEAFF. The CDR3 region has the DNA TGTGCCAGCGGATTCGCGGGAACTGAAGCTTTCTTT.